This paragraph reports one TCR beta chain. Its antigen is unknown. No much larger clone exists at a distance of one base, and base qualities are not known. This sample was included in a study of blood T cell repertoires in COVID-19 (dated by TCRdb to about 2020). In terms of the full investigation: Collaborator samples came from the United States, Italy and Spain and covered acute and convalescent phases of COVID-19. The prospective study material was composed of cDNA or gDNA derived from T cells, B-cell-depleted T cells, or PBMCs. Deeply sampled blood TCRbeta repertoires from subjects exposed to, actively infected with, or recovered from COVID-19 were included in the dataset. The repertoires were released in a freely available public database meant as a resource for research on the immune response to SARS-CoV-2. The samples were drawn from two sources: the first 160 participants of the ongoing ImmuneRACE study, and 950 to 1,500 subjects contributed by 6 global collaborators. Sample metadata almost always included a de-identified subject ID, COVID-19 status, age in years and sex. Where HLA class I and class II types were available, the types were taken from metadata supplied by the sample provider, not from assay-based typing. Overall study results and their limits: The quantity of clinical and demographic metadata differed by source and by participant and was supplied without curation.

Whole blood was collected in K2EDTA tubes by collaborating institutions according to the institutions' own protocols. Collaborator samples were shipped for TCRbeta analysis as frozen whole blood, isolated PBMCs, or DNA extracted from either sample type. TCRbeta CDR3 regions were amplified from genomic DNA by means of the immunoSEQ Assay, a bias-controlled multiplex PCR. The paper's processing steps were these. The number of nucleated cells in each sample was estimated from the amplification of reference gene primers within the assay. To quantify the absolute abundance of each unique TCRbeta CDR3 rearrangement, sequence reads were collapsed and filtered. Productive Simpson clonality was computed per sample as the square root of Simpson's diversity index over productive rearrangements. Held by TCRdb, this immuneACCESS table contains in-frame sequences only and omits some clones. Under half of the omission traces to an unresolved V gene where checked; the cause of the rest is unknown. V, J and clone size reflect that table, while D and trimming were determined from the DNA. The sample table holds roughly 150,000 clones, of which around 80% were seen once. The biggest ten clones account for approximately 18% of the sample.

The germline V gene (reference sequence) sets CDR1 to GTSNPN and CDR2 to SVGIG. V drops 1 base and J drops 2 bases, leaving 12 bases in between. There are 14 amino acids in the CDR3, from cysteine to phenylalanine inclusive. The read is trimmed to its CDR3 DNA, 42 bases read in frame from base 1. The source material was peripheral blood. The clonotype originates from a woman aged 80 or over with acute or convalescent COVID-19. The sequence is built from TRBV30 and TRBJ2-7; perhaps TRBD2 is the D gene, with 6 bases matching. The CDR3 here reads CAWSAGGLAYEQYF. In nucleotide form, the sequence is TGTGCCTGGAGTGCCGGGGGTCTAGCCTACGAGCAGTACTTC.